What follows are 29 T cell receptor beta chains derived from one specimen sequenced in a study of tumor and adjacent non-tumor tissue in lung cancer listed by TCRdb under 2018. RNA was isolated from bulk, unsorted tissue, and RNA quality was assessed with a NanoDrop ND-1000 and an Agilent 2100. Distant non-tumor tissue taken more than 3 cm from the tumor edge was used as the normal lung sample. The library was prepared using multiplex PCR. Sequencing was performed on an Illumina HiSeq 2500. TCRbeta libraries were constructed through three rounds of nested PCR with primers (Table S4) according to protocols adapted from ARM-PCR. Starting from the raw public reads, TCRdb applied fastp trimming at Q25, assembled clones with MiXCR and retained in-frame beta chains. Each entry is one CDR3 protein sequence, shown with its most common DNA and genes. The sample data list about 98,000 distinct CDR3 sequences, and approximately 80% of these were observed just once. About 29% of the sample is held by the ten biggest clonotypes.

The specimen sequenced was distant non-tumor lung tissue. These receptors were collected from a man aged 55 to 70 with small cell lung cancer.

The rearrangement joins TRBV29-1 to TRBJ1-1, with no clear D. Germline CDR1 and CDR2: SQVTM and ANQGSEA. The CDR3 totals 13 residues. CDR3 coding DNA: TGCAACGTAACCGACCCTTGGGACACTGAAGCTTTCTTT. Amino acids: CNVTDPWDTEAFF.

The chain links TRBV20-1 to TRBJ2-1, with D perhaps TRBD2 (6 bases). Per the germline V gene, CDR1 is DFQATT and CDR2 is SNEGSKA (reference sequence). CDR3 length: 15 amino acids. For the CDR3, the DNA is TGCATTGTCCGAGAGGGTCTAGCGATAAACAATGAGCAGTTCTTC. Amino acid sequence: CIVREGLAINNEQFF.

A word on this clonotype: The junction differs from germline at one of its ends, possibly a read error. The CDR3 loop reads CVSSPRGSGRAGANILTF. CDR3 sequence (DNA): TGTGTCAGCAGTCCGCGGGGTAGCGGGAGAGCTGGGGCCAACATCCTGACCTTC. J is TRBJ2-6 and V is TRBV12-3 or TRBV12-4; 9 nucleotides agree with TRBD2. This CDR3 has 18 amino acids.

This clonotype is a singleton in its sample. The chain uses TRBV6-2 or TRBV6-3 and TRBJ2-3; possible D gene TRBD2, 5 bases. The CDR3 is made up of 15 amino acids. The germline gives CDR1 MNHEY, CDR2 SVGEGT. CDR3 region: CVTFPRGIDTDTQYF. CDR3 sequence (DNA): TGTGTCACCTTCCCCCGGGGTATCGATACAGATACGCAGTATTTT.

A word on this clonotype: Since the CDR3 does not end with the conserved phenylalanine or tryptophan, this likely comes from a read error. No DNA is shown, since the ends of the CDR3 on it are uncertain; the CDR3 is the one TCRdb lists. This chain joins TRBV4-2 and TRBJ1-1; TRBD1 is the table's D call and was not checked against the DNA. Per the germline V gene, CDR1 is LGHNA and CDR2 is YNFKEQ. A total of 15 residues make up the CDR3, ends included. CDR3: CASSPARDRVTEASS.

This clonotype was recorded only once. The chain joins TRBV12-3 or TRBV12-4 to TRBJ1-1; D gene unclear. V shed 6 bases and J shed 4 bases, with 12 bases lying between them. The length of the CDR3 is 13 residues. The CDR3 nucleotides are TGTGCCAGCAGCTGGATACTGAGCACTGAAGCTTTCTTT. Protein: CASSWILSTEAFF.

V usage is TRBV2 and J usage is TRBJ2-5, with 12 bases identical to TRBD2. Germline V gives CDR1 SNHLY, CDR2 FYNNEI. The junction had 8 bases not matched to a gene; V was cut back by 10 bases and J by 5 bases. The CDR3 is 14 residues long. CDR3 sequence: CANSILAGGETQYF. CDR3 bases: TGTGCCAACAGCATCCTAGCGGGAGGGGAGACCCAGTACTTC.

For this clonotype: This is likely a read error, given that the CDR3 carries no conserved phenylalanine or tryptophan at its end. No DNA is shown, since the ends of the CDR3 on it are uncertain; the CDR3 is the one TCRdb lists. This chain uses TRBV11-2 with TRBJ2-1; no check of the table's D call, TRBD2, against the DNA was made. A total of 13 residues make up the CDR3, ends included. Germline CDR1 reads SGHAT; CDR2 reads FQNNGV. CDR3: CASSLGAAGLKIL.

This clonotype is a singleton in its sample. This chain joins TRBV29-1 and TRBJ2-7; perhaps TRBD1 as D (6 bases). This CDR3 spans 12 amino acids. The germline CDR1 and CDR2 sequences are SQVTM and ANQGSEA. CDR3 amino acids: CSARDTSYLLYF. The DNA for the CDR3 is TGCAGTGCCCGGGACACCTCCTACCTGCTGTACTTC.

Notes on this clonotype: A read error may explain this, as a much larger clone is one base away. The chain has TRBV12-3 or TRBV12-4 and TRBJ2-2; D gene unclear. This CDR3 has 15 residues. The CDR3 DNA sequence: TGTGCCGGCAGTTTACGAGGACCTGGCGCCGGGGAGCTGTTTTTT. It yields the protein CAGSLRGPGAGELFF.

This clonotype was observed once. One junction end disagrees with the germline gene, perhaps due to a read error. This rearrangement joins TRBV30 to TRBJ2-2; D may be TRBD1 or TRBD2 (6 bases each). The V gene's germline CDR1 is GTSNPN and CDR2 SVGIG (reference sequence). The CDR3 totals 14 residues. The CDR3, as DNA: TGTGCCTGTTGCGAGGGGACAAACACCGGGGGGCTGTTTTTT. It codes for CACCEGTNTGGLFF.

This clonotype showed up just once. Because it lacks the conserved phenylalanine or tryptophan at the end, this CDR3 is likely a read error. The chain is built from TRBV6-5 and TRBJ2-7, with a possible D match to TRBD2 (6 bases). Germline values: CDR1 MNHEY, CDR2 SVGAGI. The CDR3 runs 14 residues. The CDR3 DNA sequence: TGTGGCAGCAGGCGGGACCATAGCTCCTACGAGCAGTACGAC. Protein: CGSRRDHSSYEQYD.

Concerning this clonotype itself: Germline is not matched at one junction end, which may reflect a read error. The rearrangement links TRBV29-1 to TRBJ2-1; 7 nucleotides match TRBD2. The germline gives CDR1 SQVTM, CDR2 ANQGSEA. The CDR3 loop spans 12 amino acids. The CDR3 bases are TGTAGCGTTGAAGACGCGGGAGACGAGCTGTTCTTC. Translation gives CSVEDAGDELFF.

For this clonotype: Compared with germline, one end of the junction differs, possibly owing to a read error. V usage is TRBV11-1 and J usage is TRBJ2-5; D gene unclear. Looked up from germline, CDR1 is SGHAT and CDR2 is FQDESV (reference sequence). CDR3 size: 18 residues. CDR3 in amino acids: CASSLIGSPRGFQEIQYF. As DNA, the CDR3 is TGTGCCAGCAGCTTAATAGGGTCCCCGAGAGGATTCCAAGAGATCCAGTACTTC.

Details on this clonotype: This CDR3 is missing its conserved last phenylalanine or tryptophan, likely due to a read error. V and J are TRBV5-4 and TRBJ2-1; D not resolved. The germline CDR1 and CDR2 sequences are SGHNT and YYREEE (reference sequence). V was shortened by 3 bases and J by 0 bases, with 10 bases between the two germline ends. CDR3 length: 15 amino acids. CDR3 sequence (DNA): TGTGCCAGCAGCTCGTTACTATACTCCTACAATGAGCAGTTCTTA. This sequence encodes CASSSLLYSYNEQFL.

This clonotype turned up a few times. One end of the junction does not line up with germline, which may come from a read error. The chain has TRBV29-1 and TRBJ2-5; 10 nucleotides match TRBD1. In germline, CDR1 is SQVTM, CDR2 ANQGSEA. There are 15 residues in the CDR3. The CDR3 protein is CSVNPGQGNQETQYF. The CDR3 DNA reads as TGTAGCGTAAATCCGGGACAGGGGAACCAAGAGACCCAATACTTC.

Of note for this clonotype: A single base separates this from a much larger clone, so it may be a read error. V usage is TRBV5-1 and J usage is TRBJ2-1; TRBD1 matches 8 bases. CDR1 is SGHRS and CDR2 is YFSETQ in the germline V gene. CDR3 length: 16 amino acids. The CDR3 loop reads CSSSELPGQVNNEQFF. The CDR3 DNA reads TGCTCCAGCAGCGAACTACCGGGACAGGTGAACAATGAGCAGTTCTTC.

The chain links TRBV6-1 to TRBJ2-1, with TRBD1 matching 9 bases. This CDR3 contains 14 residues. Germline CDR1 is MNHNS and CDR2 is SASEGT. Trimming removed 6 bases from V and 7 bases from J; junction bases left unmatched: 7. In nucleotides, the CDR3 is TGTGCCAGCAGGCAATGTGGACAGGGGAATGAGCAGTTCTTC. Its translation is CASRQCGQGNEQFF.

This clonotype was detected many times. The rearrangement links TRBV7-9 to TRBJ2-5, with TRBD2 matching over 7 bases. Trimming at V came to 1 base and at J to 5 bases, leaving 1 base not matched to a gene. The CDR3 covers 13 residues. CDR1 and CDR2 (germline): SEHNR, FQNEAQ (reference sequence). This CDR3 is CASSLGGSETQYF. The CDR3 DNA follows: TGTGCCAGCAGCTTAGGCGGGAGCGAGACCCAGTACTTC.

With regard to this clonotype: The junction and the germline gene differ at one end; a read error may be behind it. The rearrangement links TRBV11-2 to TRBJ2-1, with 10 bases that match TRBD2. CDR1 is SGHAT, CDR2 FQNNGV, per germline. The CDR3 is 18 amino acids. The CDR3 reads CANSLEVAGGYYYNEQFF. The CDR3 coding sequence is TGTGCCAACAGCTTAGAGGTAGCGGGAGGCTACTACTACAATGAGCAGTTCTTC. Looking up the rest from reference TRBV11-2 and TRBJ2-1 gives the full variable domain: EAGVAQSPRYKIIEKRQSVAFWCNPISGHATLYWYQQILGQGPKLLIQFQNNGVVDDSQLPKDRFSAERLKGVDSTLKIQPAKLEDSAVYLCANSLEVAGGYYYNEQFFGPGTRLTVL.

The rearrangement uses TRBV4-1 and TRBJ1-5; perhaps TRBD1 as D (6 bases). Germline CDR1 and CDR2: MGHRA and YSYEKL. This CDR3 is 13 amino acids long. The CDR3 is CHSSQGMSQPQHF. The CDR3 DNA reads TGCCATAGCAGCCAGGGGATGTCTCAGCCCCAGCATTTT.

Regarding this clonotype: The junction departs from germline at one end; a sequencing error may be responsible. DNA for the CDR3: TGTGCCAACAGCTTAGCAAGTGTTGGGGAGCAGTACTTC. Protein product: CANSLASVGEQYF. The rearrangement uses TRBV7-6 and TRBJ2-7; D unresolved. There are 13 residues in the CDR3. Per the germline V gene, CDR1 is SGHVS and CDR2 is FNYEAQ.

This clonotype appeared once. This chain links TRBV20-1 with TRBJ2-1; D possibly corresponds to TRBD2 (6 bases). The CDR3 has 14 residues. Looked up from germline, CDR1 is DFQATT and CDR2 is SNEGSKA (reference sequence). CDR3 region: CSAGRLGMTNEQFF. CDR3 nucleotide sequence: TGCAGCGCGGGCCGACTAGGCATGACGAATGAGCAGTTCTTC.

As concerns this clonotype: It may be a read error: a sequence one base away is much more abundant. The genes are TRBV2 and TRBJ1-1; no firm D call. Germline assignment: CDR1 SNHLY and CDR2 FYNNEI. The CDR3 covers 11 residues. The CDR3 sequence: CANSLTTEAFF. In nucleotides, the CDR3 is TGTGCCAACAGTTTAACGACTGAAGCTTTCTTT.

This clonotype came up many times. The gene calls are TRBV6-1 and TRBJ2-7; D is uncertain. Germline lookup yields CDR1 MNHNS and CDR2 SASEGT. CDR3 length: 15 amino acids. V gave up 2 bases and J gave up 3 bases, with 14 bases separating them. The CDR3 sequence: CASSEFGGSHYEQYF. The CDR3 DNA follows: TGTGCCAGCAGTGAATTTGGTGGGTCACACTACGAGCAGTACTTC.

A note on this clonotype: At one end the junction does not follow the germline gene, possibly because of a read error. The DNA for the CDR3 is TGCGCCAACAGCGAGGGGGAGGGGCTTGGGTCCTACGAGCAGTACTTC. Translation gives CANSEGEGLGSYEQYF. The V gene is TRBV4-1, the J gene TRBJ2-7, with D tentatively TRBD2 (7 bases). Germline V CDR1 and CDR2: MGHRA, YSYEKL. The CDR3 is made up of 16 amino acids.

This chain joins TRBV10-3 and TRBJ2-1; D ambiguous. The CDR3 consists of 12 residues. The germline CDR1 and CDR2 sequences are ENHRY and SYGVKD. V was clipped by 4 bases and J by 8 bases, with 9 bases between them. This chain's CDR3 is CAISGITDEQFF. Here the CDR3 DNA reads TGTGCCATCAGTGGAATAACAGATGAGCAGTTCTTC.

For this clonotype: One end of the junction varies from germline; a read error may be responsible. The genes are TRBV5-1 and TRBJ2-1; 7 bases are a match to TRBD2. The CDR3 runs 16 residues. Germline V gene lookup returns CDR1 SGHRS and CDR2 YFSETQ. As DNA, the CDR3 is TGCGGCAGCAGCTATTTCGCGGGAGTCGCCTTGGGGGAGCAGTTCTTC. As protein: CGSSYFAGVALGEQFF.

At least ten counts were recorded for this clonotype. This chain uses TRBV20-1 with TRBJ2-4; 7 positions match TRBD1. The CDR3 contains 14 residues. The germline V gene has CDR1 DFQATT and CDR2 SNEGSKA (reference sequence). With 6 bases clipped from V and 6 bases from J, the junction kept 11 bases outside the gene matches. The DNA of the CDR3 is TGCAGTGCGACCGGGACAGCTGTGGGAAACATTCAGTACTTC. It codes for CSATGTAVGNIQYF.